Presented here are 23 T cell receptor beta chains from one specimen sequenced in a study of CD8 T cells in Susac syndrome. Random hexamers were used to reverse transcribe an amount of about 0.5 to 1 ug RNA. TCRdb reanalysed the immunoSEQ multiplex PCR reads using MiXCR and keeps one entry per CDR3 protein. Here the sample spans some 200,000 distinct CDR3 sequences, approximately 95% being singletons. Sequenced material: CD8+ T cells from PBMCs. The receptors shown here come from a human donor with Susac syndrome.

The CDR3 sequence is CTSSQDLAGGPTSYNEQFF. DNA of the CDR3: TGCACCAGCAGCCAAGATTTAGCGGGAGGGCCGACCTCCTACAATGAGCAGTTCTTC. V is TRBV1 and J is TRBJ2-1; the table names TRBD2, a call not compared with the DNA. TRBV1 is given as a pseudogene. This CDR3 has 19 amino acids.

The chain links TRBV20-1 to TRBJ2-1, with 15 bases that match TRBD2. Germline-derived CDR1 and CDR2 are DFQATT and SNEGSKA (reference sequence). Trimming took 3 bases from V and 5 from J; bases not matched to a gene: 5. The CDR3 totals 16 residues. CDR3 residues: CSARGLAGGLHNEQFF. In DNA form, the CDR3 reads TGCAGTGCTAGGGGACTAGCGGGGGGCCTTCACAATGAGCAGTTCTTC.

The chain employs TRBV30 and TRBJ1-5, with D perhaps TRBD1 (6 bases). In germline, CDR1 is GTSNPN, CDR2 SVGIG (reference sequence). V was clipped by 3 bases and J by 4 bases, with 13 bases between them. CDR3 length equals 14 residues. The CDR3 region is CAWSLTGLNQPQHF. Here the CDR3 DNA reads TGTGCCTGGAGCTTAACAGGGTTGAATCAGCCCCAGCATTTT.

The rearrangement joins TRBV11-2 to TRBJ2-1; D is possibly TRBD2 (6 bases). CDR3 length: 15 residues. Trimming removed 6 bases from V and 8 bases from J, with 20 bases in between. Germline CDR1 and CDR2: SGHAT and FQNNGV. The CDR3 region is CASRAGTDRMYEQFF. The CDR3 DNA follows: TGTGCCAGCAGAGCCGGGACTGATCGTATGTATGAGCAGTTCTTC.

CDR3 sequence: CASSLPHGGGYTDTQYF. CDR3 bases: TGTGCCAGCAGCTTACCCCATGGGGGTGGTTACACAGATACGCAGTATTTT. The chain combines TRBV7-3 with TRBJ2-3, with D possibly being TRBD1 or TRBD2 (5 bases each). Trimming took 2 bases from V and 2 from J, leaving 17 bases between them. CDR3 length: 17 residues. The germline gives CDR1 SGHTA, CDR2 FQGTGA.

For the CDR3, the DNA is TGTGCCAGCAGCTTAGTAGGGCTAGCGGGAACCTACGAGCAGTACTTC. It yields the protein CASSLVGLAGTYEQYF. This chain uses TRBV7-2 with TRBJ2-7; 9 bases agree with TRBD2. CDR3 length: 16 amino acids. Per germline, CDR1 SGHTA and CDR2 FQGNSA. The J segment lost 2 bases and the V segment lost 1 base, leaving 6 bases of the junction unmatched.

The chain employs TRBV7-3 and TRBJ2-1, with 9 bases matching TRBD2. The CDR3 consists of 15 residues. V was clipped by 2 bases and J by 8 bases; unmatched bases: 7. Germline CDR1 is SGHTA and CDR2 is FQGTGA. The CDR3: CASSLLAGGHYEQFF. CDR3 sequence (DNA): TGTGCCAGCAGCTTACTCGCGGGGGGGCATTATGAGCAGTTCTTC.

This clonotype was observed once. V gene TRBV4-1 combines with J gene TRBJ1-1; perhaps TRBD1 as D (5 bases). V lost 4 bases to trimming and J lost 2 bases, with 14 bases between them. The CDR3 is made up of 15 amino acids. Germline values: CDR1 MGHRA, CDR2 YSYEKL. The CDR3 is CASSRPTESNTEAFF. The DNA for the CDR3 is TGCGCCAGCAGCCGCCCGACAGAGAGCAACACTGAAGCTTTCTTT.

CDR3 in DNA: TGCAGCGTTGAAGATCAGGGGGCAGATACGCAGTATTTT. Its protein is CSVEDQGADTQYF. The rearrangement links TRBV29-1 to TRBJ2-3; 7 bases agree with TRBD1. This CDR3 comprises 13 residues. Germline CDR1 and CDR2: SQVTM and ANQGSEA. V trimming: 0 bases; J trimming: 4 bases; junction bases outside the gene matches: 1.

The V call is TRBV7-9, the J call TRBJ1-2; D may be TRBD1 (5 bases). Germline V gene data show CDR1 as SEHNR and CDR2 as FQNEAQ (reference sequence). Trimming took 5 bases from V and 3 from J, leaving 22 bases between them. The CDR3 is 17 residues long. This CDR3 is CASSLGWMKGHDYGYTF. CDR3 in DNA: TGTGCCAGCAGCCTAGGGTGGATGAAGGGGCACGACTATGGCTACACCTTC.

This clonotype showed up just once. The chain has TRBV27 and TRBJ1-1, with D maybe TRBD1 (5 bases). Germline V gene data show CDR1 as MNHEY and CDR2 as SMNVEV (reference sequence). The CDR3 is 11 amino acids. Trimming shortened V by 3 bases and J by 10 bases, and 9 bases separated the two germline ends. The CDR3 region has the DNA TGTGCCAGCAGTTTCCAGGGTGGAGCTTTCTTT. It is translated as CASSFQGGAFF.

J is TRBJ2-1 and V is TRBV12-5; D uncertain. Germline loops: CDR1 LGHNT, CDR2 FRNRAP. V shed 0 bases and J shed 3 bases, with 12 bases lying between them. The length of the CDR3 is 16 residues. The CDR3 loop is CASGLVLGPNYNEQFF. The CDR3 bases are TGTGCTAGTGGTTTGGTTCTCGGACCAAACTACAATGAGCAGTTCTTC.

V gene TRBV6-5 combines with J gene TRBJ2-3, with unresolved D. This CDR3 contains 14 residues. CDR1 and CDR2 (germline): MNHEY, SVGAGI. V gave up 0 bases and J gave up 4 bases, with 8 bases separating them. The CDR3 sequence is CASSYSSLPDTQYF. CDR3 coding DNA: TGTGCCAGCAGTTACTCGAGCCTCCCAGATACGCAGTATTTT.

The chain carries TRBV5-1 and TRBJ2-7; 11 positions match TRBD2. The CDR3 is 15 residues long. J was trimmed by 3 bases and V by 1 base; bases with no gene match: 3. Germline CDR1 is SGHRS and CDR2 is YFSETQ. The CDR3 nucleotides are TGCGCCAGCAGCTTGACTAGCGGGAGCCACTACGAGCAGTACTTC. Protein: CASSLTSGSHYEQYF.

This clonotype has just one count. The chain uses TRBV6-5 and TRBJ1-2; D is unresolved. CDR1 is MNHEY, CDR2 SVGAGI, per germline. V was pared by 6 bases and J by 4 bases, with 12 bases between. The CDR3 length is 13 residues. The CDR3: CASSLTTSYGYTF. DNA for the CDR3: TGTGCCAGCAGCCTGACAACCTCCTATGGCTACACCTTC.

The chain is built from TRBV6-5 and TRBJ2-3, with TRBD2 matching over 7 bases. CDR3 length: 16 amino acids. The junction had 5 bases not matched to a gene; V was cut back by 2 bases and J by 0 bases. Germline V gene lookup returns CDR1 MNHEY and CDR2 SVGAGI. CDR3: CASSYHAGESTDTQYF. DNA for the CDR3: TGTGCCAGCAGTTACCATGCGGGGGAAAGCACAGATACGCAGTATTTT.

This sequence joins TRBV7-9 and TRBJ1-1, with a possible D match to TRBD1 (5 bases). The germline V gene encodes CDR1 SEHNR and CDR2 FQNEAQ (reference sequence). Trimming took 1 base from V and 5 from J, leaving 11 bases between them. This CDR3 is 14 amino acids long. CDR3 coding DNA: TGTGCCAGCAGCTTAGACACCAGGACAACTGAAGCTTTCTTT. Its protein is CASSLDTRTTEAFF.

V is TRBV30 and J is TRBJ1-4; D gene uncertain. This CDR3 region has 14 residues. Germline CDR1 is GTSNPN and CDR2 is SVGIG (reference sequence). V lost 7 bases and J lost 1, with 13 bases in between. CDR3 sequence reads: CASTVWGTNEKLFF. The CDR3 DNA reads TGTGCCTCGACCGTTTGGGGAACTAATGAAAAACTGTTTTTT.

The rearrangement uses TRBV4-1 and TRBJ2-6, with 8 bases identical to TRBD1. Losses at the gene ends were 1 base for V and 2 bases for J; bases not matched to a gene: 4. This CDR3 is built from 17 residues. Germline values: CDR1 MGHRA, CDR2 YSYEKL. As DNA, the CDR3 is TGCGCCAGCAGCCAAGGACAGGGGAGCCCTGGGGCCAACGTCCTGACTTTC. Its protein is CASSQGQGSPGANVLTF.

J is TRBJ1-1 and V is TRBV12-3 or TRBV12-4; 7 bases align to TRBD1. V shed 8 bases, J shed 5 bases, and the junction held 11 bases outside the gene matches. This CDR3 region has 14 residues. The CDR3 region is CASRSGGGWTEAFF. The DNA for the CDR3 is TGTGCCAGCCGGTCAGGAGGGGGCTGGACTGAAGCTTTCTTT.

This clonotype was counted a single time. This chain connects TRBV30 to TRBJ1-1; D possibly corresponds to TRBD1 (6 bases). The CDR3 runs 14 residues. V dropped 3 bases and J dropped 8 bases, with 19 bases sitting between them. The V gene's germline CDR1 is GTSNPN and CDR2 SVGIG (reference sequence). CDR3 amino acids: CAWSRQAITEEAFF. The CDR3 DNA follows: TGTGCCTGGAGCCGACAGGCCATAACGGAGGAAGCTTTCTTT. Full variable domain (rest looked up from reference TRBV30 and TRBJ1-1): SQTIHQWPATLVQPVGSPLSLECTVEGTSNPNLYWYRQAAGRGLQLLFYSVGIGQISSEVPQNLSASRPQDRQFILSSKKLLLSDSGFYLCAWSRQAITEEAFFGQGTRLTVV.

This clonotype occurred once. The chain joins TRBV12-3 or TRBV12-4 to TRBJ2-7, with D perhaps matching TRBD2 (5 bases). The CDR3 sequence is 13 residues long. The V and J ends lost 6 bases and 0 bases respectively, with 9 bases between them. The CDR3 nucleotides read TGTGCCAGCAGCGGGGTAAACTCCTACGAGCAGTACTTC. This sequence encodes CASSGVNSYEQYF.

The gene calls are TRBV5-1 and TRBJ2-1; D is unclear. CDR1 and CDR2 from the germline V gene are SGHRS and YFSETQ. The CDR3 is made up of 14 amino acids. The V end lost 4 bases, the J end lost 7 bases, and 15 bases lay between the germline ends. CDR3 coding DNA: TGCGCCAGCAGCCAGTCGTCGACTTCAAATGAGCAGTTCTTC. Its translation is CASSQSSTSNEQFF.